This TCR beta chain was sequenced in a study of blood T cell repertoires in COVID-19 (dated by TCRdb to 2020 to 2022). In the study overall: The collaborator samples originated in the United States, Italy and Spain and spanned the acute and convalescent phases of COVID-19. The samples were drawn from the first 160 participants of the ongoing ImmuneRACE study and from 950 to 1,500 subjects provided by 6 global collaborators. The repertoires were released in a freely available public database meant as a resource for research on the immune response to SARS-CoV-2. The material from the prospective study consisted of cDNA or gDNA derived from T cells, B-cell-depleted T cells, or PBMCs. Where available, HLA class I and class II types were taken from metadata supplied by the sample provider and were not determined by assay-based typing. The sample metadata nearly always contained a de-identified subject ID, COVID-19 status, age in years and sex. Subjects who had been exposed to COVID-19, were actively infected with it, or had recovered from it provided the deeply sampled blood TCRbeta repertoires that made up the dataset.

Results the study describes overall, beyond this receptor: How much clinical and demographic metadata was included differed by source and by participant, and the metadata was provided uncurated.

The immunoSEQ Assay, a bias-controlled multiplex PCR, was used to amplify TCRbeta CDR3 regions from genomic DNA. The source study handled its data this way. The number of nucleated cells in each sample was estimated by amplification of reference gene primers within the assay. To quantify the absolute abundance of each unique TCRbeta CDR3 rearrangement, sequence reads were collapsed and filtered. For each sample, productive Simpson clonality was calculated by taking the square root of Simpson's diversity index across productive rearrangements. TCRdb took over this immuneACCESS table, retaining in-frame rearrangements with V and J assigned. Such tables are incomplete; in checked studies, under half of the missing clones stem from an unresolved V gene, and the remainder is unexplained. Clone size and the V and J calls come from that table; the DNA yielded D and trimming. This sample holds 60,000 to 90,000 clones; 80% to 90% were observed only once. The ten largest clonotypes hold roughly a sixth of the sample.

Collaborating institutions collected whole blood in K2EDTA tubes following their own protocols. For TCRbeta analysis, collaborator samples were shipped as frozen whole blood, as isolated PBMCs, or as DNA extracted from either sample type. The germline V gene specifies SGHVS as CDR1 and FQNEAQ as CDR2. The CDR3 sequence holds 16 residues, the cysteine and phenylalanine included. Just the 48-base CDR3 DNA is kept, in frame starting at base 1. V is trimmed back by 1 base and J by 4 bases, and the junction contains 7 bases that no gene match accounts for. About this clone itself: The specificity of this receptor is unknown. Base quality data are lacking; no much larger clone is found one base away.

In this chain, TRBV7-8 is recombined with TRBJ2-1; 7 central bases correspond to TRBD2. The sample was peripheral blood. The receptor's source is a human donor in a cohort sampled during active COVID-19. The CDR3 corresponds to CASSLVGGSGYNEQFF. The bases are TGTGCCAGCAGCTTAGTTGGCGGGAGCGGGTACAATGAGCAGTTCTTC.